This T cell receptor (beta chain) originates from a study of blood T cell repertoires in COVID-19. Overall study context: COVID-19 samples collected from the United States, Italy and Spain covered acute and convalescent phases.

The assay was immunoSEQ multiplex PCR, and TCRdb's table has in-frame clones only and misses some. The data hold some 120,000 clones, with about four fifths observed a single time. The CDR3 length is 16 residues. The V end was cut by 0 bases, the J end by 7 bases, with 19 bases between. The V gene's germline CDR1 is SGHNT and CDR2 YYREEE (reference sequence). The sample consisted of peripheral blood. The chain has TRBV5-4 and TRBJ1-1, with D maybe TRBD1 (5 bases). The origin of this receptor is a man in his 60s with acute or convalescent COVID-19. CDR3 region: CASSLGVGLPPFEAFF. In nucleotides, the CDR3 is TGTGCCAGCAGCTTGGGCGTGGGACTTCCCCCTTTTGAAGCTTTCTTT.